These T cell receptor beta chains were read from a single sample in a study of blood T cell repertoires in COVID-19. Assay: immunoSEQ multiplex PCR; the TCRdb copy retains only in-frame clones and omits some. This sample has about 150,000 clones, with approximately 90% found just once. The sequencing sample was made of peripheral blood. The receptor set was obtained from a woman in her 70s with acute or convalescent COVID-19. CDR3s include the opening cysteine and the closing phenylalanine or tryptophan. D genes are given only for firm matches. Size tells how often a clone was seen (once, few, many) or the class of an expanded clone, and some rows leave it out.

j_gene	abundance	d_gene	v_gene	len	CDR3aa	CDR3nt
TRBJ1-6	NA	TRBD1	TRBV2	14	CASRKDRGGSPLHF	TGTGCCAGCAGGAAAGACAGGGGAGGCTCACCCCTCCACTTT
TRBJ1-5	NA	NA	TRBV7-9	15	CASSPYQGSNQPQHF	TGTGCCAGCAGCCCCTACCAGGGGTCCAATCAGCCCCAGCATTTT
TRBJ1-5	NA	NA	TRBV19	17	CASIPRHGREVGQPQHF	TGTGCCAGTATCCCCCGACATGGAAGGGAGGTTGGTCAGCCCCAGCATTTT
TRBJ2-7	NA	NA	TRBV19	15	CASSIRMKGLDEQYF	TGTGCCAGTAGTATCAGGATGAAAGGCTTGGACGAGCAGTACTTC
TRBJ2-5	NA	TRBD2	TRBV7-3	14	CASSPGGKQETQYF	TGTGCCAGCAGCCCCGGGGGGAAACAAGAGACCCAGTACTTC
TRBJ2-5	once	NA	TRBV2	15	CASSETGLTRETQYF	TGTGCCAGCAGTGAAACAGGCCTCACCAGAGAGACCCAGTACTTC
TRBJ1-2	once	NA	TRBV4-1	15	CASSQDGSAGYGYTF	TGCGCCAGCAGCCAAGATGGGTCGGCGGGCTATGGCTACACCTTC
TRBJ1-1	NA	NA	TRBV18	18	CASSLSLTGHGSYTEAFF	TGTGCCAGCTCACTCTCGCTCACAGGGCACGGATCTTACACTGAAGCTTTCTTT
TRBJ2-3	once	NA	TRBV19	20	CASSIDVGHWAGSMTDTQYF	TGTGCCAGTAGTATAGATGTCGGGCATTGGGCGGGGTCCATGACAGATACGCAGTATTTT
TRBJ1-2	NA	NA	TRBV6-2/TRBV6-3	12	CASSYSVYGYTF	TGTGCCAGCAGTTACTCCGTATATGGCTACACCTTC
TRBJ2-2	NA	TRBD2	TRBV6-4	16	CASSVFASGSTGELFF	TGTGCCAGCAGTGTTTTTGCTAGCGGGAGCACCGGGGAGCTGTTTTTT
TRBJ1-1	NA	TRBD1	TRBV5-1	16	CASSLGMGQKNTEAFF	TGCGCCAGCAGCTTGGGGATGGGACAGAAGAACACTGAAGCTTTCTTT
TRBJ1-3	once	NA	TRBV12-5	14	CASLRDNGGNTIYF	TGTGCTAGTCTCCGGGACAACGGGGGAAACACCATATATTTT
TRBJ1-2	NA	TRBD1	TRBV19	16	CASSAKTGTGRYGYTF	TGTGCCAGTAGTGCAAAGACCGGGACAGGGCGCTATGGCTACACCTTC
TRBJ1-1	NA	NA	TRBV29-1	12	CSVCEGDTEAFF	TGCAGCGTTTGTGAGGGTGACACTGAAGCTTTCTTT
TRBJ1-5	NA	TRBD1	TRBV2	15	CASSADRGIHQPQHF	TGTGCCAGCAGTGCCGACAGGGGGATACATCAGCCCCAGCATTTT
TRBJ2-7	NA	TRBD1	TRBV11-2	14	CASSFDRGLYEQYF	TGTGCCAGCAGCTTTGACAGGGGTTTGTACGAGCAGTACTTC
TRBJ1-4	NA	TRBD1	TRBV30	13	CACLTGYNEKLFF	TGTGCCTGCCTGACAGGGTATAATGAAAAACTGTTTTTT
TRBJ1-5	NA	TRBD1	TRBV3-1/TRBV3-2	19	CASSNQDRGGRDSNQPQHF	TGTGCCAGCAGCAACCAGGACAGGGGGGGCCGAGATAGCAATCAGCCCCAGCATTTT
TRBJ2-3	NA	NA	TRBV7-2	15	CASRERGSQRDMQYF	TGTGCCAGCAGAGAAAGGGGGTCTCAACGGGATATGCAGTATTTT
TRBJ1-6	NA	TRBD1	TRBV6-5	14	CASSYDRGNSPLHF	TGTGCCAGCAGTTACGACAGGGGTAATTCACCCCTCCACTTT
TRBJ2-4	NA	NA	TRBV27	16	CASSLLGAGAKNIQYF	TGTGCCAGCAGTTTATTGGGGGCGGGCGCCAAAAACATTCAGTACTTC
TRBJ2-6	NA	TRBD1	TRBV30	16	CAWNRGPRVGANVLTF	TGTGCCTGGAACAGGGGACCTCGAGTTGGGGCCAACGTCCTGACTTTC
TRBJ1-2	once	TRBD1	TRBV7-2	16	CASSPRTGGVNYGYTF	TGTGCCAGCAGCCCCAGGACAGGAGGGGTTAACTATGGCTACACCTTC
TRBJ1-4	NA	NA	TRBV29-1	12	CSVDSEDEKLFF	TGCAGCGTTGATAGTGAGGATGAAAAACTGTTTTTT
TRBJ1-5	once	NA	TRBV6-6	15	CASSYERDSNQPQHF	TGTGCCAGCAGTTACGAGAGGGATAGCAATCAGCCCCAGCATTTT
TRBJ1-5	NA	NA	TRBV28	17	CASSFTRTLTRNQPQHF	TGTGCCAGCAGTTTTACGAGAACCCTTACCCGCAATCAGCCCCAGCATTTT
TRBJ1-1	NA	NA	TRBV7-2	13	CASSLWQNTEAFF	TGTGCCAGCAGCTTGTGGCAGAACACTGAAGCTTTCTTT
TRBJ2-5	NA	TRBD1	TRBV10-3	14	CATAIVTGEETQYF	TGTGCCACCGCCATTGTGACAGGGGAGGAGACCCAGTACTTC
TRBJ2-1	NA	NA	TRBV30	12	CAWSRSYNEQFF	TGTGCCTGGAGTCGCAGCTACAATGAGCAGTTCTTC
TRBJ1-4	NA	NA	TRBV5-1	14	CASSLSTTNEKLFF	TGCGCCAGCAGCTTGTCCACAACTAATGAAAAACTGTTTTTT
TRBJ1-2	NA	NA	TRBV30	13	CAWSPDGNYGYTF	TGTGCCTGGAGCCCCGACGGGAACTATGGCTACACCTTC
TRBJ1-6	once	TRBD1	TRBV3-1/TRBV3-2	16	CASSQERTGNNSPLHF	TGTGCCAGCAGCCAAGAGCGGACAGGGAATAATTCACCCCTCCACTTT
TRBJ2-2	NA	TRBD1	TRBV19	18	CASERTITGGVNTGELFF	TGTGCCAGTGAACGTACCATTACAGGGGGCGTGAACACCGGGGAGCTGTTTTTT
TRBJ2-2	NA	NA	TRBV5-1	16	CASSLVPGEVTGELFF	TGCGCCAGCAGCTTGGTACCGGGGGAAGTGACCGGGGAGCTGTTTTTT
TRBJ2-5	once	NA	TRBV5-8	13	CASSTQGGETQYF	TGTGCCAGCAGCACCCAGGGTGGAGAGACCCAGTACTTC
TRBJ2-1	NA	TRBD2	TRBV27	16	CASRPKRGAIYNEQFF	TGTGCCAGCAGACCCAAGCGGGGGGCAATATACAATGAGCAGTTCTTC
TRBJ2-3	NA	NA	TRBV5-4	15	CASSLGLGQTDTQYF	TGTGCCAGCAGCTTGGGATTGGGACAAACAGATACGCAGTATTTT
TRBJ1-3	NA	TRBD1	TRBV7-2	17	CASSSRGQGDSGNTIYF	TGTGCCAGCAGCTCAAGGGGACAGGGGGACTCTGGAAACACCATATATTTT